This entry is about one T cell receptor beta chain. Its antigen is not identified. This entry belongs to a study of T cell responses to AZD1222 COVID-19 vaccine. Points from the study as a whole: Most donors were white British, females outnumbered males, and clonal diversity was possibly underestimated. Spike was spanned by vaccine-associated CD4 TCRs, with dominance at 160-218 and 743-854. It was only six AZD1222 recipients who were seropositive at baseline. None of the repertoires were sampled until the peak T cell response had passed.

Only in-frame clones appear in the TCRdb table, and some are missing; sequencing was by immunoSEQ multiplex PCR. The sample contains 150,000 or so clones, roughly 86% of which appear only once. CDR3 length: 12 residues. Germline V gene data show CDR1 as MNHNS and CDR2 as SASEGT. V shed 2 bases and J shed 7 bases, with 5 bases lying between them. The sequences come from peripheral blood, collected on day 0 of AZD1222 vaccination. This chain joins TRBV6-1 and TRBJ1-4, with no clear D. The sequence derives from an adult in good health. The CDR3: CASSESFEKLFF. The CDR3, as DNA: TGTGCCAGCAGTGAAAGCTTTGAAAAACTGTTTTTT.